Sequencing of this T cell receptor beta chain was carried out in a study of blood T cell repertoires in COVID-19. Study-level background: Samples came from the United States, Italy and Spain, spanning acute and convalescent COVID-19. In each case, the material was cDNA or gDNA derived from T cells, B-cell-depleted T cells, or PBMCs.

Per the original data handling: Amplified reference gene primers provided the basis for estimating nucleated cell counts. Using immunoSEQ multiplex PCR, the repertoire was profiled, and TCRdb retains in-frame clones only, with some absent. The V and J calls and the clone size are those of that table, but D and trimming were determined from the DNA. The sample has about 210,000 clones, around 88% seen once. Trimming cost V 1 base and J 7 bases; bases outside gene matches: 9. The CDR3 consists of 16 residues. Germline lookup yields CDR1 LGHNA and CDR2 YNFKEQ. Sequencing input: peripheral blood. This receptor was taken from a man aged 45-65 years with active or convalescent COVID-19. The chain carries TRBV4-2 and TRBJ2-1; TRBD2 aligns across 8 bases. The CDR3 here is CASSQGTSIAVNEQFF. DNA of the CDR3: TGTGCCAGCAGCCAAGGGACTAGCATAGCCGTTAATGAGCAGTTCTTC.